Listed here are 4 T cell receptor beta chains from one sample, sequenced in a study of shared clonotypes between healthy human individuals. Sequencing was performed with immunoSEQ multiplex PCR; in TCRdb, only in-frame clones are kept and a portion is missing. The sample includes around 2.1 million clones, approximately 94% of them seen just once. Material for sequencing was naive CD4+ T cells sorted from blood. Subset given: CD45RA+ positively selected. The receptors originated from a man between 18 and 29 years old in good health.

The chain recombines TRBV12-5 with TRBJ2-1; D call uncertain. The V gene's germline CDR1 is LGHNT and CDR2 FRNRAP. CDR3 size: 12 residues. Trimming took 2 bases from V and 6 from J, leaving 5 bases between them. The DNA of the CDR3 is TGTGCTAGTGGTTTGTGGACCAATGAGCAGTTCTTC. Amino acids: CASGLWTNEQFF.

CDR3 residues: CASSFGQGSQPQHF. The CDR3 DNA reads as TGTGCCAGCAGCTTTGGGCAGGGAAGTCAGCCCCAGCATTTT. The chain recombines TRBV5-8 with TRBJ1-5; the D gene is possibly TRBD1 (5 bases). V was trimmed by 2 bases and J by 6 bases, leaving 12 bases between them. Per germline, CDR1 SGHTS and CDR2 YDEGEE. CDR3 length: 14 amino acids.

This sequence joins TRBV5-4 and TRBJ1-1; 7 nucleotides agree with TRBD1. Trimming removed 4 bases from V and 4 bases from J; junction bases left unmatched: 10. Germline CDR1 is SGHNT and CDR2 is YYREEE (reference sequence). This CDR3 has 15 amino acids. The CDR3 nucleotides read TGTGCCAGCAGCCGGAGACAGGGAAGGAGCACTGAAGCTTTCTTT. It translates to CASSRRQGRSTEAFF.

As for this clone: The sample carries other DNA sequences with the same CDR3. The gene calls are TRBV6-1 and TRBJ2-7, with D tentatively TRBD2 (6 bases). V was cut by 6 bases and J by 4 bases, with 10 bases left in between. This CDR3 contains 12 residues. Per the germline V gene, CDR1 is MNHNS and CDR2 is SASEGT. The CDR3 region is CASSGRGYEQYF. CDR3 DNA: TGTGCCAGCAGCGGCCGGGGGTACGAGCAGTACTTC.